The next 19 T cell receptor beta chains were all read from a single sample in a study of T cell responses to AZD1222 COVID-19 vaccine. Generated by immunoSEQ multiplex PCR, the TCRdb table keeps only in-frame clones and is missing some. The sample lists 50,000 to 70,000 clones; 70% to 90% were seen once. The source material was peripheral blood, sampled 28 days after the second AZD1222 dose. Every receptor here comes from an adult who received the AZD1222 COVID-19 vaccine.

The chain has TRBV7-9 and TRBJ2-5; D not certain. CDR3 length: 11 residues. Germline V gene data show CDR1 as SEHNR and CDR2 as FQNEAQ (reference sequence). V lost 2 bases, J lost 11 bases, and 9 bases lay in between. The CDR3 bases are TGTGCCAGCAGCTTATTCGGTGAGCAGTACTTC. Protein: CASSLFGEQYF.

Remarks on this clone: Mismatch with germline at one junction end may stem from a read error. CDR3 sequence (DNA): TGTGCCAGCAGCGCCCTTGACGGGGACAGATGGATTTTCTTC. Translating it yields CASSALDGDRWIFF. The chain links TRBV9 to TRBJ1-2; TRBD1 agrees at 7 bases. From germline, CDR1 is SGDLS and CDR2 YYNGEE. CDR3 length equals 14 residues.

The J gene is TRBJ1-6, the V gene TRBV9; no clear D gene. CDR1 and CDR2 (germline): SGDLS, YYNGEE. This CDR3 contains 13 residues. Trimming removed 3 bases at V and 10 bases at J, with 11 bases between. CDR3 loop: CASSGAVRSPLHF. In nucleotides, the CDR3 is TGTGCCAGCAGCGGCGCTGTGCGATCACCCCTCCACTTT.

The chain links TRBV12-3 or TRBV12-4 to TRBJ1-6; no reliable D call. The CDR3 runs to 12 residues. V gave up 2 bases and J gave up 11 bases, with 7 bases separating them. DNA of the CDR3: TGTGCCAGCAGTTTATCAGCCCCACCCCTCCACTTT. Its translation is CASSLSAPPLHF.

This clone has just a few counts. This chain links TRBV4-1 with TRBJ2-1, with D possibly called TRBD1 or TRBD2 (5 bases each). The CDR3 runs to 13 residues. The germline gives CDR1 MGHRA, CDR2 YSYEKL. The germline V and J ends were trimmed by 2 bases and 6 bases, with 8 bases remaining between them. The DNA for the CDR3 is TGCGCCAGCAGCCAACCCGGGGCCAATGAGCAGTTCTTC. Translated: CASSQPGANEQFF.

CDR3 sequence: CASSPSWGRDTQYF. The CDR3, as DNA: TGTGCCAGCAGCCCTAGTTGGGGGCGAGATACGCAGTATTTT. The rearrangement uses TRBV7-9 and TRBJ2-3; D possibly corresponds to TRBD1 (6 bases). Trimming removed 5 bases at V and 5 bases at J, with 14 bases between. CDR3 size: 14 residues. Germline lookup yields CDR1 SEHNR and CDR2 FQNEAQ (reference sequence).

This clone was recorded once. This sequence joins TRBV7-3 and TRBJ2-3; D might be TRBD2 (5 bases). Per the germline V gene, CDR1 is SGHTA and CDR2 is FQGTGA. CDR3 length: 13 residues. The V gene lost 3 bases and the J gene lost 6 bases, with 10 bases spanning the gap. The CDR3 coding sequence is TGTGCCAGCAGCTTGAGGGAGAGGGATACGCAGTATTTT. Protein: CASSLRERDTQYF.

V and J are TRBV2 and TRBJ2-3, with D unresolved. This CDR3 is 14 amino acids long. Germline CDR1 and CDR2: SNHLY and FYNNEI. V shed 4 bases and J shed 2 bases, with 10 bases lying between them. The CDR3 sequence is CASSVWQATDTQYF. The CDR3 DNA is TGTGCCAGCAGTGTATGGCAGGCCACAGATACGCAGTATTTT.

The chain is built from TRBV5-5 and TRBJ1-2; D is undetermined. Germline V CDR1 and CDR2: SGHKS, YYEKEE (reference sequence). Trimming removed 0 bases at V and 4 bases at J, with 16 bases between. The CDR3 length is 16 residues. CDR3 DNA: TGTGCCAGCAGCTTGGCTGGCCAAGCGGGGAGCTATGGCTACACCTTC. This codes for CASSLAGQAGSYGYTF.

The V call is TRBV28, the J call TRBJ2-7; D gene unclear. V was shortened by 6 bases and J by 3 bases, with 12 bases between the two germline ends. The CDR3 sequence is 13 residues long. CDR1 is MDHEN and CDR2 is SYDVKM in the germline V gene. CDR3 DNA sequence: TGTGCCAGCAGGACCCCGAGTGGCTACGAGCAGTACTTC. As protein: CASRTPSGYEQYF.

The CDR3: CASSQGQGYGYTF. CDR3 coding DNA: TGTGCCAGCAGCCAAGGGCAGGGTTATGGCTACACCTTC. The J gene is TRBJ1-2, the V gene TRBV3-1 (or the pseudogene TRBV3-2); TRBD1 might be the D (5 bases). The germline CDR1 and CDR2 sequences are LGHDT and YNNKEL (reference sequence). CDR3 length: 13 residues. Deletions cut 1 base from V and 5 bases from J, with 8 bases between.

This clone was seen a single time. The J gene is TRBJ2-5, the V gene TRBV7-6; a weak D match, TRBD1 (5 bases). Germline CDR1 and CDR2: SGHVS and FNYEAQ. The V end was cut by 1 base, the J end by 7 bases, with 16 bases between. The CDR3 is made up of 15 amino acids. DNA for the CDR3: TGTGCCAGCAGCTTAGATCAGGCAGGGATGGCGACCCAGTACTTC. The encoded protein is CASSLDQAGMATQYF.

V and J are TRBV5-1 and TRBJ2-2, with 7 bases identical to TRBD2. The CDR3 has 15 residues. Per the germline V gene, CDR1 is SGHRS and CDR2 is YFSETQ. The V segment lost 3 bases and the J segment 2 bases; nucleotides outside the gene matches: 4. CDR3 sequence: CASSWGGDNTGELFF. In DNA, the CDR3 is TGCGCCAGCAGCTGGGGAGGGGACAACACCGGGGAGCTGTTTTTT.

The chain joins TRBV10-3 to TRBJ1-3; D is unresolved. V was clipped by 5 bases and J by 0 bases, with 11 bases between them. The CDR3 is made up of 15 amino acids. Per germline, CDR1 ENHRY and CDR2 SYGVKD. The CDR3 coding sequence is TGTGCCATCAGTTGGACCGATAGCTCTGGAAACACCATATATTTT. This translates into CAISWTDSSGNTIYF.

V usage is TRBV6-5 and J usage is TRBJ1-1; no reliable D call. Germline assignment: CDR1 MNHEY and CDR2 SVGAGI. Trimming pared 0 bases from V and 3 bases from J, leaving 5 bases between. CDR3 length equals 13 residues. The CDR3 DNA follows: TGTGCCAGCAGTTACTCGCTGGACACTGAAGCTTTCTTT. The encoded protein is CASSYSLDTEAFF.

The V gene is TRBV20-1, the J gene TRBJ2-3, with D unclear. The CDR3 runs to 14 residues. CDR1 is DFQATT and CDR2 is SNEGSKA in the germline V gene (reference sequence). V lost 3 bases, J lost 0 bases, and 10 bases lay in between. The CDR3 sequence is CSASVRVSTDTQYF. The DNA for the CDR3 is TGCAGTGCTAGTGTTCGGGTGAGCACAGATACGCAGTATTTT.

This chain connects TRBV18 to TRBJ1-3, with 9 bases matching TRBD1. CDR3 length: 16 residues. Germline lookup yields CDR1 KGHSH and CDR2 LQKENI. With 3 bases clipped from V and 4 bases from J, the junction kept 7 bases outside the gene matches. CDR3 loop: CASSPDAGTGGNTIYF. The CDR3 bases are TGTGCCAGCTCACCTGACGCCGGGACAGGGGGAAACACCATATATTTT.

The chain combines TRBV11-2 with TRBJ1-2; 8 nucleotides match TRBD1. The length of the CDR3 is 14 residues. Germline V gives CDR1 SGHAT, CDR2 FQNNGV. The ends lost 1 base at V and 2 bases at J; junction bases unmatched: 0. The CDR3 bases are TGTGCCAGCAGCTTAGGGGACAGGAACTATGGCTACACCTTC. Amino acids: CASSLGDRNYGYTF.

This clone appeared a single time. The V call is TRBV15, the J call TRBJ2-7; no clear D gene. The V and J ends lost 0 bases and 0 bases respectively, with 6 bases between them. Looked up from germline, CDR1 is LNHNV and CDR2 is YYDKDF (reference sequence). The CDR3 is made up of 14 amino acids. The CDR3 sequence: CATSRDDNSYEQYF. The CDR3 DNA sequence: TGTGCCACCAGCAGAGACGACAACTCCTACGAGCAGTACTTC.